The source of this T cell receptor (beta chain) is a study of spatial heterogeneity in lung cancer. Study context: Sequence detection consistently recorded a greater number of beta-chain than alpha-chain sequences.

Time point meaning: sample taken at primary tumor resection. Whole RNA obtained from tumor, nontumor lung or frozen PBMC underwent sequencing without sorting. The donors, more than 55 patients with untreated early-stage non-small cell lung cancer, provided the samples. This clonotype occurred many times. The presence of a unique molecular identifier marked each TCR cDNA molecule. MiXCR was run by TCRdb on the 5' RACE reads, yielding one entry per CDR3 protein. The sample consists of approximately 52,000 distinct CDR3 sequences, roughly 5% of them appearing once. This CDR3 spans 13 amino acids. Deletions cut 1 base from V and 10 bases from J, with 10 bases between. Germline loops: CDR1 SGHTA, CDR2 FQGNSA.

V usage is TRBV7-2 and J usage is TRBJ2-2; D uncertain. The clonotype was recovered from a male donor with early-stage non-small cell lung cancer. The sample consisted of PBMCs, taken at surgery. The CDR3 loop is CASSLGLFQELFF. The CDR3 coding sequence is TGTGCCAGCAGCTTAGGTCTGTTCCAGGAGCTGTTTTTT.